These 10 T cell receptor beta chains share one sample of origin, sequenced in a study of blood T cell repertoires in COVID-19. Only in-frame clones appear in the TCRdb table, and some are missing; sequencing was by immunoSEQ multiplex PCR. This table holds about 99,000 clones, roughly 90% found once. The specimen was peripheral blood. The receptor source for this set is a woman aged 60-70 years with acute or convalescent COVID-19.

CDR3 in DNA: TGTGCCAGCTCGGTAAGCGGGAGGGCAACAGATACGCAGTATTTT. Protein product: CASSVSGRATDTQYF. The chain uses TRBV6-5 and TRBJ2-3; TRBD2 aligns across 10 bases. This CDR3 spans 15 amino acids. The trim removed 8 bases at V and 3 bases at J, leaving 8 bases unmatched. Germline values: CDR1 MNHEY, CDR2 SVGAGI.

This rearrangement joins TRBV27 to TRBJ2-1, with TRBD2 matching 10 bases. The CDR3 is made up of 16 amino acids. Germline CDR1 and CDR2: MNHEY and SMNVEV (reference sequence). V shed 3 bases, J shed 6 bases, and the junction held 8 bases outside the gene matches. CDR3 DNA: TGTGCCAGCAGTTTCCTAGCGGGAGTCGGTAGCAATGAGCAGTTCTTC. Its translation is CASSFLAGVGSNEQFF.

The V and J genes are TRBV19 and TRBJ2-3, with a possible D match to TRBD2 (6 bases). The CDR3 spans 15 residues. Germline V gives CDR1 LNHDA, CDR2 SQIVND (reference sequence). Trimming removed 5 bases from V and 10 bases from J, with 22 bases in between. The CDR3 DNA sequence: TGTGCCAGTAGTCAAACGTGGTGGGACTCGAAGGCGCAGTATTTT. This sequence encodes CASSQTWWDSKAQYF. Full variable domain (rest looked up from reference TRBV19 and TRBJ2-3): DGGITQSPKYLFRKEGQNVTLSCEQNLNHDAMYWYRQDPGQGLRLIYYSQIVNDFQKGDIAEGYSVSREKKESFPLTVTSAQKNPTAFYLCASSQTWWDSKAQYFGPGTRLTVL.

The V and J genes are TRBV9 and TRBJ1-1; possibly TRBD1 for D (5 bases). V was cut by 3 bases and J by 0 bases, with 12 bases left in between. In germline, CDR1 is SGDLS, CDR2 YYNGEE. This CDR3 has 15 amino acids. The CDR3 region has the DNA TGTGCCAGCAGCGGGGAGGGGTTAATGAACACTGAAGCTTTCTTT. Its protein product is CASSGEGLMNTEAFF.

This sequence joins TRBV19 and TRBJ2-7; D ambiguous. The length of the CDR3 is 14 residues. The germline V gene has CDR1 LNHDA and CDR2 SQIVND (reference sequence). Trimming removed 5 bases at V and 1 base at J, with 12 bases between. The CDR3 DNA follows: TGTGCCAGTAGTCCTCGAGGTGGTTCCTACGAGCAGTACTTC. Protein: CASSPRGGSYEQYF.

The genes are TRBV6-6 and TRBJ1-6, with D perhaps TRBD1 (6 bases). V was pared by 2 bases and J by 4 bases, with 9 bases between. The germline CDR1 and CDR2 sequences are MNHNY and SVGAGI (reference sequence). The CDR3 extends over 15 amino acids. CDR3 sequence (DNA): TGTGCCAGCAGTTACGGGGGGGCGTATAATTCACCCCTCCACTTT. Protein sequence: CASSYGGAYNSPLHF.

The chain carries TRBV7-3 and TRBJ2-1; 8 bases fit TRBD2. The CDR3 sequence is 16 residues long. V dropped 2 bases and J dropped 5; count of bases not matched to a gene: 8. CDR1 SGHTA and CDR2 FQGTGA come from the germline V gene. CDR3 nucleotide sequence: TGTGCCAGCAGCTTACCTCGAGCGGGGGTACACAATGAGCAGTTCTTC. Protein sequence: CASSLPRAGVHNEQFF.

V and J are TRBV5-4 and TRBJ1-2; D unresolved. The CDR3 runs 14 residues. The V end lost 4 bases, the J end lost 1 base, and 11 bases lay between the germline ends. CDR1 is SGHNT and CDR2 is YYREEE in the germline V gene (reference sequence). In DNA form, the CDR3 reads TGTGCCAGCAGCCCCGGAGGCTTTAACTATGGCTACACCTTC. Amino acids: CASSPGGFNYGYTF.

This clone came up once. The chain uses TRBV4-2 and TRBJ2-1; no definite D call. The germline gives CDR1 LGHNA, CDR2 YNFKEQ. V gave up 0 bases and J gave up 6 bases, with 12 bases separating them. This CDR3 contains 15 residues. For the CDR3, the DNA is TGTGCCAGCAGCCAAGATCCCCTCTCCAGCAATGAGCAGTTCTTC. Translating it yields CASSQDPLSSNEQFF.

The chain is built from TRBV5-1 and TRBJ2-2; D is unclear. The CDR3 runs 15 residues. Looked up from germline, CDR1 is SGHRS and CDR2 is YFSETQ. The V and J ends lost 0 bases and 2 bases respectively, with 8 bases between them. The CDR3: CASSLDQINTGELFF. The CDR3 DNA reads TGCGCCAGCAGCTTGGACCAGATCAACACCGGGGAGCTGTTTTTT.